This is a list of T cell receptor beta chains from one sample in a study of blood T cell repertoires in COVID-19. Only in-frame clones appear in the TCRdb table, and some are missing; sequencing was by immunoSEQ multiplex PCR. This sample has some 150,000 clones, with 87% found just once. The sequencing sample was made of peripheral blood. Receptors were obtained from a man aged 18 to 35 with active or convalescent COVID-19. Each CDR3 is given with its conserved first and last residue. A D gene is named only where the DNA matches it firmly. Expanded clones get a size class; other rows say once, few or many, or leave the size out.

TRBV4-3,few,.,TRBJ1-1,CASSLDRNTEAFF,TGCGCCAGCAGCCTGGACAGGAACACTGAAGCTTTCTTT
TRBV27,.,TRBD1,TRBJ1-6,CASSLGQEKTYNSPLHF,TGTGCCAGCAGTTTAGGACAGGAAAAAACCTATAATTCACCCCTCCACTTT
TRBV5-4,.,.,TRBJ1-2,CASSLSGSNYGYTF,TGTGCCAGCAGCTTATCAGGTTCGAACTATGGCTACACCTTC
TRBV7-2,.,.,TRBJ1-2,CASSLSAKAGANYGYTF,TGTGCCAGCAGCTTAAGTGCTAAGGCGGGGGCTAACTATGGCTACACCTTC
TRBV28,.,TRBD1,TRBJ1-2,CASSLGVQGAAYGYTF,TGTGCCAGCAGTTTAGGAGTACAGGGGGCGGCCTATGGCTACACCTTC
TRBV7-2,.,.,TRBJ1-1,CASSLPGLNTEAFF,TGTGCCAGCAGCTTACCGGGACTAAACACTGAAGCTTTCTTT
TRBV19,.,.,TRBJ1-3,CGSQGFGSGNTIYF,TGTGGGTCACAGGGATTTGGGTCTGGAAACACCATATATTTT
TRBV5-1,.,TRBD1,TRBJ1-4,CASSLTGGSGEKLFF,TGCGCCAGCAGCTTAACAGGGGGGAGTGGTGAAAAACTGTTTTTT
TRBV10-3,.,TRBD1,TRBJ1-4,CAIRGSGTGNEKLFF,TGTGCCATCAGGGGCTCCGGGACAGGGAATGAAAAACTGTTTTTT
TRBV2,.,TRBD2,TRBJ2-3,CASSEAAGSSGEDTQYF,TGTGCCAGCAGTGAAGCCGCTGGGTCTAGCGGGGAAGATACGCAGTATTTT
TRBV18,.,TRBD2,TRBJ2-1,CASSGGVGTYNEQFF,TGTGCCAGCTCTGGGGGGGTCGGTACCTACAATGAGCAGTTCTTC
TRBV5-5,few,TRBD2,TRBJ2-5,CASTRLGTSGGAWRETQYF,TGTGCCAGCACCCGGCTGGGGACTAGCGGGGGGGCATGGAGAGAGACCCAGTACTTC
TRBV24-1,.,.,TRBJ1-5,CATSEEQPQHF,TGTGCCACCAGTGAGGAGCAGCCCCAGCATTTT
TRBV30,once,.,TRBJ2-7,CAWSVVSYEQYF,TGTGCCTGGAGTGTCGTCTCCTACGAGCAGTACTTC
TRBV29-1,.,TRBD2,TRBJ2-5,CSVVPSGSLYQETQYF,TGCAGCGTTGTACCTAGCGGATCCCTGTACCAAGAGACCCAGTACTTC
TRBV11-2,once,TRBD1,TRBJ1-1,CASSRDRGDWNTEAFF,TGTGCCAGCAGCCGAGACAGGGGGGATTGGAACACTGAAGCTTTCTTT